The clone carrying this TCR beta chain appeared a single time. Data came from immunoSEQ multiplex PCR; TCRdb stores just in-frame clones and leaves some out. The repertoire holds 250,000 to 350,000 clones, with about nine tenths as singletons. The data stem from a study of blood T cell repertoires in COVID-19. Germline loops: CDR1 MNHEY, CDR2 SMNVEV (reference sequence). V lost 8 bases and J lost 3; bases outside the gene matches: 7. The CDR3 consists of 15 residues. This TCR was recovered from a man between 18 and 35 years old with active or convalescent COVID-19. Sequencing used peripheral blood. The rearrangement links TRBV27 to TRBJ2-7, with 13 bases lining up with TRBD2. This CDR3 reads CASRIGLAGVYEQYF. DNA for the CDR3: TGTGCCAGCCGAATCGGACTAGCGGGAGTCTACGAGCAGTACTTC.